The rows below give T cell receptor beta chains drawn from one sample of a study of cytomegalovirus exposure and HLA in healthy donors. The protocol was immunoSEQ multiplex PCR, while the TCRdb copy is restricted to in-frame clones and leaves out a portion. The sample has around 250,000 clones; 80% to 95% are singletons. Material for sequencing was PBMCs. These receptors came from a girl aged 2-10 years in good health and CMV-seronegative. Each CDR3 is given with its conserved first and last residue. Fields, in order: J gene, clone size, V gene, D gene, CDR3 DNA, CDR3 protein. D genes are given only for firm matches. The size field is filled for only some rows; it gives once, few, many or a size class.

TRBJ2-7,-,TRBV28,-,TGTGCCAGTCCCCCCCTGGGCGGGTCCCCATACGAGCAGTACTTC,CASPPLGGSPYEQYF
TRBJ1-6,-,TRBV10-3,TRBD1,TGTGCCATCAGTCAGGGACAGGGGGACTCACCCCTCCACTTT,CAISQGQGDSPLHF
TRBJ1-6,-,TRBV27,-,TGTGCCAGCAGACAGGTCTATAATTCACCCCTCCACTTT,CASRQVYNSPLHF
TRBJ2-1,few,TRBV6-1,-,TGTGCCAGCAGCCAACCAAGTCTGGGAGGCAATGAGCAGTTCTTC,CASSQPSLGGNEQFF
TRBJ2-7,-,TRBV29-1,TRBD2,TGCAGCGTTGGGGGGGGTACCTTCTACGAGCAGTACTTC,CSVGGGTFYEQYF
TRBJ2-1,-,TRBV6-1,TRBD2,TGTGCCAGCAGTGCAACCGGGACTAGCTCCAATGAGCAGTTCTTC,CASSATGTSSNEQFF
TRBJ2-2,-,TRBV11-3,TRBD2,TGTGCCAGCAGCTCCACGGGACTAGCGGCGAACACCGGGGAGCTGTTTTTT,CASSSTGLAANTGELFF
TRBJ1-5,-,TRBV19,-,TGTGCCAGTACCATAACAGGAGATCAGCCCCAGCATTTT,CASTITGDQPQHF
TRBJ1-2,-,TRBV6-6,-,TGTGCCAGCAGGGGAGCGGGCGAGTCTAACTATGGCTACACCTTC,CASRGAGESNYGYTF
TRBJ1-6,-,TRBV5-6,TRBD1,TGTGCCAGCAGCCCCGGGACAGGAGGTTCACCCCTCCACTTT,CASSPGTGGSPLHF
TRBJ2-5,-,TRBV9,TRBD2,TGTGCCAGCAGCGTAGACCCGGGGGGGGGCCTCCGAGAGACCCAGTACTTC,CASSVDPGGGLRETQYF
TRBJ2-1,-,TRBV4-2,-,TGTGCCAGCAGCCTTGCCCGGGGGAGTGAGCAGTTCTTC,CASSLARGSEQFF
TRBJ2-3,-,TRBV7-9,TRBD1,TGTGCCAGCAGCTTAGCGGGAACAGGGGGCTTGGCAGATACGCAGTATTTT,CASSLAGTGGLADTQYF
TRBJ1-2,-,TRBV2,TRBD1,TGTGCCAGCAGGAACTCACAGGGGACAGGGGGCTACACCTTC,CASRNSQGTGGYTF
TRBJ1-5,once,TRBV15,-,TGTGCCACCAGCAGAGAAACAACGTATCAGCCCCAGCATTTT,CATSRETTYQPQHF
TRBJ1-2,-,TRBV7-9,-,TGTGCCAGCAGTTCTACAGCTAACTATGGCTACACCTTC,CASSSTANYGYTF
TRBJ2-4,-,TRBV7-8,-,TGTGCCAGCAGCCCCCCCGGGGTAGCCAAAAACATTCAGTACTTC,CASSPPGVAKNIQYF
TRBJ2-2,-,TRBV5-1,TRBD1,TGCGCCAGCAGCGATCCGGGACAGGCCTACACCGGGGAGCTGTTTTTT,CASSDPGQAYTGELFF
TRBJ1-2,-,TRBV19,-,TGTGCCAGTAGCGTCGACAGGCGAAATGGCTACACCTTC,CASSVDRRNGYTF
TRBJ2-2,-,TRBV19,TRBD2,TGTGCCAGTAGCCTTACTAGCGGGAACACCGGGGAGCTGTTTTTT,CASSLTSGNTGELFF
TRBJ2-1,-,TRBV9,-,TGTGCCAGCAGCCTCACCTCGACTACGGGAGACCGGGGGCAGTTCTTC,CASSLTSTTGDRGQFF
TRBJ1-1,-,TRBV5-1,-,TGCGCCAGCAGCCCGTGGGCCACAGGCAACCCTGAAGCTTTCTTT,CASSPWATGNPEAFF
TRBJ1-1,once,TRBV5-1,-,TGCGCCAGCAGCTTGAGGGGCGGAGTGGACACTGAAGCTTTCTTT,CASSLRGGVDTEAFF